The 24 T cell receptor beta chains listed next were all sequenced from one sample in a study of T-cell reconstitution after alpha-beta-depleted transplantation in children. TCRbeta library preparation incorporated unique molecular identifiers. TCRdb processed the PCR reads anew with MiXCR; each CDR3 protein has one entry. The repertoire holds 450,000 to 600,000 distinct CDR3 sequences, with around 18% as singletons. The starting material was PBMCs from the stem cell graft donor, obtained from the stem cell graft. Every receptor here comes from a human donor who donated a stem cell graft to a child with acute lymphoblastic leukemia.

This clonotype was detected only a few times. This sequence joins TRBV9 and TRBJ2-1; tentative D call: TRBD2 (6 bases). Germline V gives CDR1 SGDLS, CDR2 YYNGEE. The CDR3 extends over 15 amino acids. V lost 0 bases, J lost 3 bases, and 10 bases lay in between. The CDR3 loop reads CASSVDAAGYNEQFF. Written as DNA, the CDR3 is TGTGCCAGCAGCGTAGATGCAGCGGGCTACAATGAGCAGTTCTTC.

This chain connects TRBV14 to TRBJ1-2; D call uncertain. The germline CDR1 and CDR2 sequences are SGHDN and FVKESK. The CDR3 runs 13 residues. The V and J ends lost 4 bases and 4 bases respectively, with 10 bases between them. Here the CDR3 DNA reads TGTGCCAGCAGCCCTCAGAGATTCTATGGCTACACCTTC. Its protein is CASSPQRFYGYTF.

At least ten counts were recorded for this clonotype. The V gene is TRBV12-3 or TRBV12-4, the J gene TRBJ2-6, with D maybe TRBD1 (6 bases). This CDR3 is built from 16 residues. Trimming left V 3 bases short and J 4 bases short, with 13 bases between. The CDR3, as DNA: TGTGCCAGCAGTTTTTGGCAGGGGAACGGGGCCAACGTCCTGACTTTC. Protein sequence: CASSFWQGNGANVLTF.

This clonotype turned up a few times. The rearrangement uses TRBV29-1 and TRBJ2-2; no clear D gene. Between the trimmed V and J ends, which lost 3 bases and 1 base, there was a span of 6 bases. Germline V lookup: CDR1 SQVTM, CDR2 ANQGSEA. This CDR3 contains 13 residues. DNA for the CDR3: TGCAGCGTTGAGGCACAGAACACCGGGGAGCTGTTTTTT. Its translation is CSVEAQNTGELFF.

This chain uses TRBV7-9 with TRBJ1-2; 8 bases are shared with TRBD1. Germline V gives CDR1 SEHNR, CDR2 FQNEAQ (reference sequence). The CDR3 spans 15 residues. After removal of 0 bases from V and 3 bases from J, the junction contained 3 bases not matched to a gene. The CDR3, as DNA: TGTGCCAGCAGCTTAGCGGACAGGGCTGACTATGGCTACACCTTC. This translates into CASSLADRADYGYTF.

In this sample, this clonotype turned up a few times. This chain joins TRBV5-1 and TRBJ1-6; D ambiguous. Trimming left V 2 bases short and J 7 bases short, with 10 bases between. This CDR3 has 14 amino acids. From germline, CDR1 is SGHRS and CDR2 YFSETQ. The CDR3 coding sequence is TGCGCCAGCAGCTTTGGCAGGAACAATTCACCCCTCCACTTT. Translated, it gives CASSFGRNNSPLHF.

The rearrangement links TRBV3-1 to TRBJ1-1, with D maybe TRBD1 (5 bases). V was clipped by 4 bases and J by 3 bases, with 18 bases between them. Per germline, CDR1 LGHDT and CDR2 YNNKEL (reference sequence). This CDR3 is built from 16 residues. The CDR3 here is CASSPSDSPADTEAFF. DNA for the CDR3: TGTGCCAGCAGCCCGAGCGACAGCCCCGCGGACACTGAAGCTTTCTTT.

The V call is TRBV7-2, the J call TRBJ2-1, with 11 bases identical to TRBD2. CDR1 is SGHTA and CDR2 is FQGNSA in the germline V gene. Unmatched junction bases numbered 7, after V lost 5 bases and J lost 4 bases. This CDR3 has 16 amino acids. CDR3 DNA: TGTGCCAGCAGCCTTCGCGGGACTAGCGGATACAATGAGCAGTTCTTC. As protein: CASSLRGTSGYNEQFF.

This clonotype was counted between two and nine times. The chain couples TRBV5-6 to TRBJ2-5; 7 positions agree with TRBD1. V dropped 3 bases and J dropped 11; count of bases not matched to a gene: 10. In germline, CDR1 is SGHDT, CDR2 YYEEEE. The CDR3 covers 13 residues. CDR3 nucleotides: TGTGCCAGCAGCTCCGGGACAGCCACGTATCAGTACTTC. It specifies CASSSGTATYQYF.

This chain connects TRBV12-3 or TRBV12-4 to TRBJ2-1, with 7 bases aligning to TRBD2. This CDR3 contains 17 residues. J gave up 7 bases and V 8 bases, and 20 bases lay outside the gene matches. The CDR3 loop reads CASEETLGLADPNEQFF. CDR3 coding DNA: TGTGCCAGCGAAGAAACTCTGGGGCTAGCGGACCCTAATGAGCAGTTCTTC.

This clonotype was counted only a few times. V gene TRBV5-1 combines with J gene TRBJ2-2, with TRBD2 matching 7 bases. Per germline, CDR1 SGHRS and CDR2 YFSETQ. Trimming took 4 bases from V and 1 from J; bases not matched to a gene: 13. The CDR3 extends over 18 amino acids. CDR3 nucleotide sequence: TGCGCCAGCAGCCTTATGCAGCGGGATCCTCAGAACACCGGGGAGCTGTTTTTT. This gives the protein CASSLMQRDPQNTGELFF.

A few counts support this clonotype. The rearrangement links TRBV4-1 to TRBJ2-3; 8 bases match TRBD1. The CDR3 loop spans 16 amino acids. CDR1 and CDR2 from the germline V gene are MGHRA and YSYEKL. Trimming removed 4 bases from V and 0 bases from J; junction bases left unmatched: 6. The CDR3, as DNA: TGCGCCAGCAGCCGAGGACAGGGACCCAGCACAGATACGCAGTATTTT. Translating it yields CASSRGQGPSTDTQYF.

The chain combines TRBV5-1 with TRBJ2-3, with TRBD2 identical over 12 bases. The V and J ends lost 3 bases and 5 bases, in that order; junction bases with no gene match: 10. The germline V gene encodes CDR1 SGHRS and CDR2 YFSETQ. The CDR3 has 17 residues. The CDR3 sequence is CASSSLAGGPSGDTQYF. In nucleotides, the CDR3 is TGCGCCAGCAGCTCGCTAGCGGGAGGGCCCTCGGGAGATACGCAGTATTTT.

This clonotype has more than one count but fewer than ten. The V gene is TRBV20-1, the J gene TRBJ2-2, with 8 positions matching TRBD2. This CDR3 comprises 18 residues. V was clipped by 3 bases and J by 6 bases; unmatched bases: 18. Germline V gives CDR1 DFQATT, CDR2 SNEGSKA (reference sequence). CDR3 bases: TGCAGTGCTAGCCCGGGAGGGGCCTCATTTCGGCACCCCGGGGAGCTGTTTTTT. Protein product: CSASPGGASFRHPGELFF.

V is TRBV7-8 and J is TRBJ2-3; no clear D gene. The V end was cut by 5 bases, the J end by 2 bases, with 14 bases between. The CDR3 consists of 15 residues. Per germline, CDR1 SGHVS and CDR2 FQNEAQ. The CDR3 here is CASSVLIGNTDTQYF. The CDR3 bases are TGTGCCAGCAGCGTACTTATAGGGAACACAGATACGCAGTATTTT.

The rearrangement joins TRBV15 to TRBJ2-3; 13 positions match TRBD2. Germline V gene sequence: CDR1 LNHNV, CDR2 YYDKDF (reference sequence). The CDR3 length is 17 residues. V gave up 6 bases and J gave up 4 bases; unmatched junction bases: 10. The CDR3 coding sequence is TGTGCCACCAGTCTTACTAGCGGGAGGGCCAGCGCAGATACGCAGTATTTT. It translates to CATSLTSGRASADTQYF.

This clonotype was observed a few times. The J gene is TRBJ1-2, the V gene TRBV13; no reliable D call. V was clipped by 1 base and J by 8 bases, with 20 bases between them. CDR1 is PRHDT, CDR2 FYEKMQ, per germline (reference sequence). This CDR3 comprises 16 residues. This chain's CDR3 is CASSLVGSRNSEGYTF. The CDR3 DNA sequence: TGTGCCAGCAGCTTAGTTGGGTCTCGGAACTCAGAAGGCTACACCTTC.

The V gene is TRBV5-1, the J gene TRBJ1-2, with 7 nucleotides matching TRBD1. After removal of 0 bases from V and 4 bases from J, the junction contained 3 bases not matched to a gene. The CDR3 totals 14 residues. Germline CDR1 reads SGHRS; CDR2 reads YFSETQ. The CDR3 spells CASSLAGQSYGYTF. The CDR3, as DNA: TGCGCCAGCAGCTTGGCGGGACAGAGCTATGGCTACACCTTC.

This clonotype was picked up a small number of times. The DNA of the CDR3 is TGCGCCAGCAGCCCGCCGGGACTAGCGGGAGAAACCGGGGAGCTGTTTTTT. Protein product: CASSPPGLAGETGELFF. V gene TRBV4-1 combines with J gene TRBJ2-2; 14 positions match TRBD2. This CDR3 is 17 amino acids long. Germline CDR1 reads MGHRA; CDR2 reads YSYEKL. V shed 4 bases and J 5 bases; nucleotides not matched to a gene: 6.

This clonotype was seen a few times. The rearrangement links TRBV27 to TRBJ1-2; 9 nucleotides match TRBD1. J lost 4 bases, V lost 0 bases, and 6 bases had no gene match. The length of the CDR3 is 16 residues. Germline values: CDR1 MNHEY, CDR2 SMNVEV (reference sequence). The CDR3 DNA reads TGTGCCAGCAGTTTATCTCCAACAGGGGGCGTCTATGGCTACACCTTC. Translating it yields CASSLSPTGGVYGYTF.

J is TRBJ2-6 and V is TRBV18; no definite D call. The V end lost 4 bases, the J end lost 0 bases, and 7 bases lay between the germline ends. CDR3 length: 15 amino acids. The germline V gene encodes CDR1 KGHSH and CDR2 LQKENI. CDR3 loop: CASSLPLSGANVLTF. As DNA, the CDR3 is TGTGCCAGCTCACTCCCCCTCTCTGGGGCCAACGTCCTGACTTTC. Variable domain in full (rest from reference TRBV18 and TRBJ2-6): NAGVMQNPRHLVRRRGQEARLRCSPMKGHSHVYWYRQLPEEGLKFMVYLQKENIIDESGMPKERFSAEFPKEGPSILRIQQVVRGDSAAYFCASSLPLSGANVLTFGAGSRLTVL.

As to this clonotype: Without the conserved terminal phenylalanine or tryptophan, this CDR3 likely stems from a read error. This chain connects TRBV10-2 to TRBJ2-1; D is unclear. The CDR3 extends over 12 amino acids. Germline assignment: CDR1 WSHSY and CDR2 SAAADI. Trimming shortened V by 4 bases and J by 9 bases, and 10 bases separated the two germline ends. The CDR3 protein is CASSVALREQFL. CDR3 DNA: TGCGCCAGCAGTGTGGCCCTCCGTGAGCAGTTCTTG.

This clonotype has a handful of counts. The rearrangement joins TRBV2 to TRBJ2-3; tentative D call: TRBD1 (5 bases). CDR3 length: 15 amino acids. Trimming took off 3 bases at V and 3 bases at J, with 13 bases between the two ends. Germline assignment: CDR1 SNHLY and CDR2 FYNNEI. CDR3 nucleotides: TGTGCCAGCAGTGAGGGGCCAGGGTCAACAGATACGCAGTATTTT. This encodes CASSEGPGSTDTQYF.

The chain is built from TRBV5-1 and TRBJ2-7; the D is unclear. V gave up 0 bases and J gave up 5 bases, with 15 bases separating them. The CDR3 covers 15 residues. CDR1 and CDR2 from the germline V gene are SGHRS and YFSETQ. The CDR3 DNA follows: TGCGCCAGCAGCTTGGTGGGGTGGGATGGGGACGAGCAGTACTTC. Its translation: CASSLVGWDGDEQYF.